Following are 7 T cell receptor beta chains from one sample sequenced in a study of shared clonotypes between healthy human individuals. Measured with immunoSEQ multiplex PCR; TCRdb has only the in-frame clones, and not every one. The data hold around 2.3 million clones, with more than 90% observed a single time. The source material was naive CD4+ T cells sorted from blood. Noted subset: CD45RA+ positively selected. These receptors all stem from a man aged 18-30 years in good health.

The CDR3: CASSDLGGSWQPQHF. CDR3 sequence (DNA): TGTGCCAGCAGTGATTTGGGAGGCTCCTGGCAGCCCCAGCATTTT. J is TRBJ1-5 and V is TRBV6-1; no reliable D call. In germline, CDR1 is MNHNS, CDR2 SASEGT. V dropped 3 bases and J dropped 7 bases, with 16 bases sitting between them. The CDR3 contains 15 residues.

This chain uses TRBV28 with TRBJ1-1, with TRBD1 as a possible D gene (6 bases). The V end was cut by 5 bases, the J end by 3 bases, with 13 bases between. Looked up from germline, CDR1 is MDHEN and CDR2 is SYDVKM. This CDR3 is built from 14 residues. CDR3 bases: TGTGCCAGCAGTGCTACAGGGATCTACACTGAAGCTTTCTTT. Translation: CASSATGIYTEAFF.

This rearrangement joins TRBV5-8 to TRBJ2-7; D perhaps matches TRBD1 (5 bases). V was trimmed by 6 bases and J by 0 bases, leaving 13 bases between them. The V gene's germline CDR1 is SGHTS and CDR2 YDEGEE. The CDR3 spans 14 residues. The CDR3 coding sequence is TGTGCCAGCACCAGACAGACCAACTCCTACGAGCAGTACTTC. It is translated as CASTRQTNSYEQYF. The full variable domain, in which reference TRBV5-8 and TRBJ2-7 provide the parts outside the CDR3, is EAGVTQSPTHLIKTRGQQATLRCSPISGHTSVYWYQQALGLGLQFLLWYDEGEERNRGNFPPRFSGRQFPNYSSELNVNALELEDSALYLCASTRQTNSYEQYFGPGTRLTVT.

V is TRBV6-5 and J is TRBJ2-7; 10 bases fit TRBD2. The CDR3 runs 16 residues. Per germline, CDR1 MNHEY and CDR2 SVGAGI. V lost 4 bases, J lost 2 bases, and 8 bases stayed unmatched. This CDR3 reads CASSSAGSGRAYEQYF. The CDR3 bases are TGTGCCAGCAGTTCGGCGGGGAGCGGGAGGGCCTACGAGCAGTACTTC.

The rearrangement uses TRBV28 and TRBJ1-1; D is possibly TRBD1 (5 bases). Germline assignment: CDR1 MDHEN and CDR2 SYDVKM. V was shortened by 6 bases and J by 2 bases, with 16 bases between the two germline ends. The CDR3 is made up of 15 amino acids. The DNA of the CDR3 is TGTGCCAGCAGACCAAGACTAACAGGTAACACTGAAGCTTTCTTT. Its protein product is CASRPRLTGNTEAFF.

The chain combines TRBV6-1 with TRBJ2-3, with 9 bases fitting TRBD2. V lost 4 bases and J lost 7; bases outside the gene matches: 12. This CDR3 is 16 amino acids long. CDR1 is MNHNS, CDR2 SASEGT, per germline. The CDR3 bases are TGTGCCAGCAGTGTCGCGGGGGGGCCGGGTGAGTATACGCAGTATTTT. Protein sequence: CASSVAGGPGEYTQYF.

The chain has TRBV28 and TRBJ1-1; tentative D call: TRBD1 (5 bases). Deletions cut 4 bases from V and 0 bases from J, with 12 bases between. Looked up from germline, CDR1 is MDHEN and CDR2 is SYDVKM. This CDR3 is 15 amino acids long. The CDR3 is CASSSTGSMNTEAFF. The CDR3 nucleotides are TGTGCCAGCAGTTCAACAGGTTCTATGAACACTGAAGCTTTCTTT.